Below, one T cell receptor (beta chain) is given with its context. Using immunoSEQ multiplex PCR, the repertoire was profiled, and TCRdb retains in-frame clones only, with some absent. Among about 120,000 clones listed, around 91% were seen once. This sample is part of a study of control samples from healthy donors and cancer patients. The germline CDR1 and CDR2 sequences are SGHTA and FQGNSA. CDR3 length equals 14 residues. The ends were cut back, 1 base at V and 3 bases at J, with 7 bases in the middle. This clonotype originated in a woman between 45 and 60 years old with colorectal cancer. Sequenced sample: PBMCs. The V call is TRBV7-2, the J call TRBJ1-5, with D unresolved. The CDR3 bases are TGTGCCAGCAGCTTAGAGGTCAACAATCAGCCCCAGCATTTT. It translates to CASSLEVNNQPQHF.